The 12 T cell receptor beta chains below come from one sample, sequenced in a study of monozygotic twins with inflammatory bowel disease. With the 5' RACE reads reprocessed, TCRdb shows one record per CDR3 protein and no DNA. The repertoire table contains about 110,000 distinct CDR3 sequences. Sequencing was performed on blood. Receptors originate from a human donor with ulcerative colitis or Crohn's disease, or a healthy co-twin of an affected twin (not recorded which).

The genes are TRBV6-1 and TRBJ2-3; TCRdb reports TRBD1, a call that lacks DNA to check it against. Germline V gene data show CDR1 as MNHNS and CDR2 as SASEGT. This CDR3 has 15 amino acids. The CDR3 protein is CASSPLGLHSDTQYF.

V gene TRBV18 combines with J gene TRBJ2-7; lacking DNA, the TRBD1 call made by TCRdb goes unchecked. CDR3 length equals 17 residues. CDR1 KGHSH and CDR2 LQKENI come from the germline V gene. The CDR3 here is CASSPPLGGGLSYEQYF.

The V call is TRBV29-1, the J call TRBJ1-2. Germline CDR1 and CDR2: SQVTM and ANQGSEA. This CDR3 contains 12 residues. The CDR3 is CSVVRGGMSYTF.

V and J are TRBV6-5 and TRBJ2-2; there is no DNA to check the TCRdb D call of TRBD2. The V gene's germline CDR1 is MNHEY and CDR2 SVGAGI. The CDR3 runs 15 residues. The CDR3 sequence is CASSYLAVGTGELFF.

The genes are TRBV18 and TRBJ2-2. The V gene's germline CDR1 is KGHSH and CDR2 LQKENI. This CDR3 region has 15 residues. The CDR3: CASSPSVGEAGELFF.

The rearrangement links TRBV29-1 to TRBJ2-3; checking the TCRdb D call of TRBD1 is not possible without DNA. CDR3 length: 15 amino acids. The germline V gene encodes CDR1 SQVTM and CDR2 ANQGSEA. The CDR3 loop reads CSAEGGQGRLDTQYF.

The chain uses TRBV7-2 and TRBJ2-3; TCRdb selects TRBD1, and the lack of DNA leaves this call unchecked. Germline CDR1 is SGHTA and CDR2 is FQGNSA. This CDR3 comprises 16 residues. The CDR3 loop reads CASSRDPPRNTDTQYF.

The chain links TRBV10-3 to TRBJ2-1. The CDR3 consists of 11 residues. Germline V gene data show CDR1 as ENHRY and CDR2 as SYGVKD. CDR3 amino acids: CAIRQVDEQFF.

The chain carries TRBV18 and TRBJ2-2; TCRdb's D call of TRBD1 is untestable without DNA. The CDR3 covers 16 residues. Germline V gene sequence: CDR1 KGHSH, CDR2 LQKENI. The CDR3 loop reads CASSPSQGDNTGELFF.

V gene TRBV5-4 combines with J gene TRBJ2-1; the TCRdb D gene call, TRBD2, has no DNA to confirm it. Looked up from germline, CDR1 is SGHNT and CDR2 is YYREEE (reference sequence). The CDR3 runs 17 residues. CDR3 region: CASSRGLAGVDYNEQFF.

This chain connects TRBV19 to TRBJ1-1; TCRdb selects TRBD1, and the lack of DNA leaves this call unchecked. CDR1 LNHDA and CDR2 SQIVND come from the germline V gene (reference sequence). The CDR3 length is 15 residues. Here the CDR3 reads CASNPSAGIRTEAFF. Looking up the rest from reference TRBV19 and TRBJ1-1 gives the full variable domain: DGGITQSPKYLFRKEGQNVTLSCEQNLNHDAMYWYRQDPGQGLRLIYYSQIVNDFQKGDIAEGYSVSREKKESFPLTVTSAQKNPTAFYLCASNPSAGIRTEAFFGQGTRLTVV.

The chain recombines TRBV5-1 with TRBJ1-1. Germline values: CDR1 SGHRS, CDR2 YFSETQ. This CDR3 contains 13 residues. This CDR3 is CASSSNTNTEAFF.